The entry below describes one T cell receptor (beta chain). Its antigen is currently unknown. CDR3 length: 13 amino acids. The germline V and J ends were trimmed by 4 bases and 2 bases, with 8 bases remaining between them. Germline V gives CDR1 SGHVS, CDR2 FQNEAQ. This sample was included in a study of CD8+CD57+ T cells in acquired aplastic anemia. Background on the study: Mean yield of DNA from sorted CD4+ and CD8+ cells was approximately 3 ug. Study-wide results and limits: The CD8+ Simpson's diversity of patients and controls was not significantly different. Patients had roughly 29 CD8+ CDR3 sequences in common with controls (the shared set).

Profiles of TCR beta VDJ and CDR3 were generated from a genomic DNA template. TCRdb passed the reads through MiXCR, listing each CDR3 protein once. This sample has under 350,000 distinct CDR3 sequences, with approximately 57% found just once. Individuals selected for sequencing had exhibited CD8+CD57+ cell expansion on flow cytometry. No therapy had been given to the patients at the time of blood sampling. The chain carries TRBV7-8 and TRBJ2-5; the D call may be TRBD1 or TRBD2 (5 bases each). The source of this sequence is a human donor with aplastic anemia. Specimen: sorted CD4+, CD8+, or CD8+CD57+ T cells (not recorded which) from PBMCs. CDR3 in DNA: TGTGCCAGCAGCTGGGACCAGCAAGAGACCCAGTACTTC. Residues: CASSWDQQETQYF.